Below are 30 T cell receptor beta chains sequenced from a single sample in a study of cytomegalovirus exposure and HLA in healthy donors. Assay: immunoSEQ multiplex PCR; the TCRdb copy retains only in-frame clones and omits some. The profile shows around 130,000 clones, approximately 89% of them singletons. Specimen: PBMCs. The source is a man younger than 40 in good health and CMV-seronegative.

V gene TRBV5-1 combines with J gene TRBJ1-4, with a tentative D call TRBD1 (5 bases). Germline V gene data show CDR1 as SGHRS and CDR2 as YFSETQ. Trimming left V 4 bases short and J 0 bases short, with 10 bases between. This CDR3 is 15 amino acids long. DNA for the CDR3: TGCGCCAGCAGCGAGGGACTTTCAACTAATGAAAAACTGTTTTTT. Translating it yields CASSEGLSTNEKLFF.

This clone has only one observation. J is TRBJ2-2 and V is TRBV7-7; 8 bases align to TRBD1. The CDR3 sequence is 17 residues long. Germline V CDR1 and CDR2: SSHAT, FNYEAQ (reference sequence). V gave up 5 bases and J gave up 0 bases; unmatched junction bases: 8. CDR3 in DNA: TGTGCCAGCAGCCAAAGACAGGGGTATCCGAACACCGGGGAGCTGTTTTTT. It codes for CASSQRQGYPNTGELFF.

This clone was detected only a few times. This CDR3 reads CASSESEVKAFF. In DNA form, the CDR3 reads TGTGCCAGCAGTGAATCAGAGGTCAAAGCTTTCTTT. This chain joins TRBV25-1 and TRBJ1-1; D is ambiguous. Germline CDR1 MGHDK, CDR2 SYGVNS. V gave up 1 base and J gave up 9 bases, with 9 bases separating them. The CDR3 covers 12 residues. Looking up the rest from reference TRBV25-1 and TRBJ1-1 gives the full variable domain: EADIYQTPRYLVIGTGKKITLECSQTMGHDKMYWYQQDPGMELHLIHYSYGVNSTEKGDLSSESTVSRIRTEHFPLTLESARPSHTSQYLCASSESEVKAFFGQGTRLTVV.

In its sample, this clone was seen once. The chain joins TRBV6-5 to TRBJ1-4; perhaps TRBD1 as D (5 bases). Germline loops: CDR1 MNHEY, CDR2 SVGAGI. Trimming removed 2 bases from V and 8 bases from J, with 12 bases in between. The length of the CDR3 is 14 residues. CDR3 bases: TGTGCCAGCAGTTACGGGGGAGGGGCAGAAAAACTGTTTTTT. Protein sequence: CASSYGGGAEKLFF.

The genes are TRBV10-3 and TRBJ2-3, with TRBD2 matching 9 bases. Looked up from germline, CDR1 is ENHRY and CDR2 is SYGVKD. The CDR3 has 16 amino acids. The J segment lost 2 bases and the V segment lost 0 bases, leaving 3 bases of the junction unmatched. As DNA, the CDR3 is TGTGCCATCAGTGAGTCAGCGGGGGGTACCACAGATACGCAGTATTTT. It is translated as CAISESAGGTTDTQYF.

The chain couples TRBV5-1 to TRBJ2-5, with 8 bases matching TRBD1. Germline CDR1 SGHRS, CDR2 YFSETQ. The CDR3 totals 14 residues. V dropped 4 bases and J dropped 4; count of bases not matched to a gene: 6. The CDR3 loop reads CASSAGGVLETQYF. The CDR3 DNA is TGCGCCAGCAGCGCAGGGGGCGTTTTAGAGACCCAGTACTTC. Combining the CDR3 with reference TRBV5-1 and TRBJ2-5 gives the whole variable domain KAGVTQTPRYLIKTRGQQVTLSCSPISGHRSVSWYQQTPGQGLQFLFEYFSETQRNKGNFPGRFSGRQFSNSRSEMNVSTLELGDSALYLCASSAGGVLETQYFGPGTRLLVL.

The V and J genes are TRBV19 and TRBJ1-1; a possible D gene is TRBD1 (5 bases). Germline-derived CDR1 and CDR2 are LNHDA and SQIVND (reference sequence). Trimming pared 3 bases from V and 8 bases from J, leaving 16 bases between. The CDR3 has 14 residues. CDR3 in amino acids: CASSIGLQGGEAFF. The CDR3 nucleotides read TGTGCCAGTAGTATCGGGCTCCAGGGTGGGGAAGCTTTCTTT.

The rearrangement joins TRBV7-9 to TRBJ1-4; TRBD1 is a possible D gene (5 bases). This CDR3 spans 15 amino acids. The V end lost 5 bases, the J end lost 3 bases, and 13 bases lay between the germline ends. Germline CDR1 and CDR2: SEHNR and FQNEAQ (reference sequence). The CDR3 region has the DNA TGTGCCAGCAGCCAAGCTGGGGCCCCTAATGAAAAACTGTTTTTT. The encoded protein is CASSQAGAPNEKLFF.

This chain joins TRBV6-1 and TRBJ2-7, with a weak D call TRBD2 (5 bases). The CDR3 spans 13 residues. CDR1 and CDR2 from the germline V gene are MNHNS and SASEGT. V dropped 3 bases and J dropped 1 base, with 7 bases sitting between them. The CDR3 nucleotides are TGTGCCAGCAGTGAGAGGACTTCCTACGAGCAGTACTTC. Protein: CASSERTSYEQYF.

The chain employs TRBV19 and TRBJ1-2; no clear D gene. V lost 4 bases, J lost 0 bases, and 18 bases lay in between. The CDR3 totals 17 residues. Looked up from germline, CDR1 is LNHDA and CDR2 is SQIVND (reference sequence). The CDR3 DNA reads as TGTGCCAGTAGTAACCCCGGTTCGGGGAGAGCTAACTATGGCTACACCTTC. This sequence encodes CASSNPGSGRANYGYTF.

V gene TRBV11-2 combines with J gene TRBJ2-7; 7 nucleotides line up with TRBD1. The CDR3 sequence is 15 residues long. Unmatched junction bases numbered 12, after V lost 1 base and J lost 9 bases. CDR1 and CDR2 from the germline V gene are SGHAT and FQNNGV. The CDR3 sequence: CASSLALGTAKVQYF. The CDR3 coding sequence is TGTGCCAGCAGCTTAGCCCTGGGGACAGCTAAAGTGCAGTACTTC.

The chain is built from TRBV5-6 and TRBJ2-7; 10 nucleotides match TRBD1. The trim removed 5 bases at V and 3 bases at J, leaving 8 bases unmatched. From germline, CDR1 is SGHDT and CDR2 YYEEEE. This CDR3 has 15 residues. This CDR3 reads CASSYSTGGSYEQYF. The CDR3 coding sequence is TGTGCCAGCAGTTATTCGACAGGGGGCAGCTACGAGCAGTACTTC. The full variable domain, its missing parts supplied by reference TRBV5-6 and TRBJ2-7, is DAGVTQSPTHLIKTRGQQVTLRCSPKSGHDTVSWYQQALGQGPQFIFQYYEEEERQRGNFPDRFSGHQFPNYSSELNVNALLLGDSALYLCASSYSTGGSYEQYFGPGTRLTVT.

This rearrangement joins TRBV12-5 to TRBJ2-3, with a weak D call TRBD2 (7 bases). From germline, CDR1 is LGHNT and CDR2 FRNRAP. This CDR3 has 14 residues. Trimming left V 6 bases short and J 2 bases short, with 12 bases between. CDR3 sequence: CASGVGGPTDTQYF. The DNA of the CDR3 is TGTGCTAGTGGGGTGGGGGGGCCCACAGATACGCAGTATTTT.

The genes are TRBV5-1 and TRBJ2-7; 9 bases fit TRBD1. This CDR3 spans 13 amino acids. The V and J ends lost 3 bases and 5 bases, in that order; junction bases with no gene match: 3. The V gene's germline CDR1 is SGHRS and CDR2 YFSETQ. CDR3 sequence: CASSWGDRDEQYF. CDR3 coding DNA: TGCGCCAGCAGCTGGGGGGACAGGGACGAGCAGTACTTC.

As DNA, the CDR3 is TGCGCCAGCAGCCAAGAGAGGGGGATGACATCGTCCTACGAGCAGTACTTC. Translation gives CASSQERGMTSSYEQYF. The chain recombines TRBV4-3 with TRBJ2-7; possible D gene TRBD1, 6 bases. V was clipped by 0 bases and J by 1 base, with 16 bases between them. The CDR3 loop spans 17 amino acids. Germline V lookup: CDR1 LGHNA, CDR2 YSLEER.

The chain carries TRBV9 and TRBJ2-1; 7 nucleotides align to TRBD2. V lost 6 bases to trimming and J lost 7 bases; unmatched junction nucleotides: 16. From germline, CDR1 is SGDLS and CDR2 YYNGEE. The CDR3 spans 16 residues. The CDR3 protein is CASNLVSGGPLNEQFF. The DNA of the CDR3 is TGTGCCAGCAACCTAGTGTCGGGGGGTCCCCTAAATGAGCAGTTCTTC.

This rearrangement joins TRBV19 to TRBJ1-1; 9 bases are a match to TRBD1. Trimming at V came to 8 bases and at J to 6 bases, leaving 4 bases not matched to a gene. Germline V lookup: CDR1 LNHDA, CDR2 SQIVND (reference sequence). The length of the CDR3 is 12 residues. CDR3 residues: CASGDRDAEAFF. The CDR3 DNA reads as TGTGCCAGTGGGGACAGGGATGCTGAAGCTTTCTTT.

This chain uses TRBV11-1 with TRBJ2-3; maybe TRBD2 (6 bases). This CDR3 contains 15 residues. Trimming removed 2 bases from V and 6 bases from J, with 15 bases in between. CDR1 is SGHAT, CDR2 FQDESV, per germline (reference sequence). This chain's CDR3 is CASSLNPGGFDTQYF. The CDR3 DNA sequence: TGTGCCAGCAGCTTAAACCCCGGGGGTTTCGATACGCAGTATTTT.

The CDR3 reads CANPYRGSTYEQYF. CDR3 nucleotide sequence: TGTGCCAATCCATACAGGGGGTCAACCTACGAGCAGTACTTC. The V and J genes are TRBV6-5 and TRBJ2-7; 8 nucleotides match TRBD1. Germline CDR1 MNHEY, CDR2 SVGAGI. The ends lost 10 bases at V and 2 bases at J; junction bases unmatched: 10. This CDR3 is 14 amino acids long.

The chain couples TRBV11-2 to TRBJ2-7; the D gene is possibly TRBD2 (6 bases). The germline V gene encodes CDR1 SGHAT and CDR2 FQNNGV. The CDR3 loop spans 12 amino acids. Trimming removed 8 bases at V and 2 bases at J, with 10 bases between. The CDR3 loop is CASSGEAYEQYF. DNA for the CDR3: TGTGCCAGCTCGGGGGAAGCCTACGAGCAGTACTTC.

The rearrangement links TRBV6-5 to TRBJ1-1; the D gene is possibly TRBD1 (5 bases). V was trimmed by 6 bases and J by 3 bases, leaving 8 bases between them. CDR1 is MNHEY and CDR2 is SVGAGI in the germline V gene. The CDR3 extends over 12 amino acids. This chain's CDR3 is CASRGLYTEAFF. The CDR3 DNA is TGTGCCAGCAGGGGACTTTACACTGAAGCTTTCTTT.

The rearrangement joins TRBV7-9 to TRBJ2-2, with 8 bases identical to TRBD1. The germline gives CDR1 SEHNR, CDR2 FQNEAQ (reference sequence). The CDR3 runs 15 residues. V lost 6 bases and J lost 3; bases outside the gene matches: 6. CDR3 loop: CASRRQGADTGELFF. The DNA for the CDR3 is TGTGCCAGCAGAAGGCAGGGGGCGGACACCGGGGAGCTGTTTTTT.

The rearrangement joins TRBV6-5 to TRBJ1-2, with 9 bases identical to TRBD1. The germline gives CDR1 MNHEY, CDR2 SVGAGI. The CDR3 runs 14 residues. With 5 bases clipped from V and 8 bases from J, the junction kept 9 bases outside the gene matches. The CDR3 coding sequence is TGTGCCAGCAGTCCACTACAGGGGGCTGGCGGCTACACCTTC. Protein: CASSPLQGAGGYTF.

This clone has a handful of counts. This sequence joins TRBV4-1 and TRBJ1-2; D is unresolved. The CDR3 spans 14 residues. The V end lost 4 bases, the J end lost 4 bases, and 13 bases lay between the germline ends. Germline V gene sequence: CDR1 MGHRA, CDR2 YSYEKL. CDR3 amino acids: CASSREDLGYGYTF. DNA for the CDR3: TGCGCCAGCAGCCGAGAGGACTTAGGCTATGGCTACACCTTC.

This clone is a singleton in its sample. J is TRBJ1-1 and V is TRBV4-2, with D perhaps matching TRBD1 (6 bases). V was shortened by 5 bases and J by 2 bases, with 21 bases between the two germline ends. The germline V gene encodes CDR1 LGHNA and CDR2 YNFKEQ. There are 17 residues in the CDR3. The CDR3 reads CASSLDSSGHKNTEAFF. DNA for the CDR3: TGTGCCAGCAGCTTGGATTCGTCGGGACACAAAAACACTGAAGCTTTCTTT.

The rearrangement uses TRBV27 and TRBJ2-5, with TRBD1 matching 10 bases. J gave up 4 bases and V 8 bases, and 10 bases lay outside the gene matches. Looked up from germline, CDR1 is MNHEY and CDR2 is SMNVEV (reference sequence). The CDR3 sequence is 15 residues long. The chain's CDR3 is CASGPWDRGGETQYF. The CDR3 DNA reads TGTGCCAGCGGACCTTGGGACAGGGGAGGAGAGACCCAGTACTTC.

The gene calls are TRBV7-9 and TRBJ2-5, with D tentatively TRBD2 (6 bases). The germline gives CDR1 SEHNR, CDR2 FQNEAQ (reference sequence). Trimming removed 8 bases at V and 0 bases at J, with 13 bases between. The CDR3 has 14 residues. The DNA for the CDR3 is TGTGCCAGCTCCCGGGAGAACTACCAAGAGACCCAGTACTTC. Its translation: CASSRENYQETQYF.

This clone came up once. DNA for the CDR3: TGTGCCAGCAGTGAATTCTTAGGGGGAAACTCCTACGAGCAGTACTTC. The encoded protein is CASSEFLGGNSYEQYF. The chain couples TRBV6-1 to TRBJ2-7; TRBD1 might be the D (6 bases). CDR1 and CDR2 (germline): MNHNS, SASEGT. The CDR3 runs to 16 residues. Trimming pared 2 bases from V and 0 bases from J, leaving 14 bases between.

The chain joins TRBV27 to TRBJ2-1; D gene uncertain. Germline V gene sequence: CDR1 MNHEY, CDR2 SMNVEV (reference sequence). The CDR3 runs 16 residues. The V gene lost 4 bases and the J gene lost 4 bases, with 17 bases spanning the gap. For the CDR3, the DNA is TGTGCCAGCAGTTCCCCTACGACGACAAATTACAATGAGCAGTTCTTC. Encoded protein: CASSSPTTTNYNEQFF.

The rearrangement links TRBV7-2 to TRBJ1-2; D gene ambiguous. From germline, CDR1 is SGHTA and CDR2 FQGNSA. There are 16 residues in the CDR3. Trimming took off 0 bases at V and 3 bases at J, with 14 bases between the two ends. The DNA of the CDR3 is TGTGCCAGCAGCTTAGCGTTGCGGTCCAGCCACTATGGCTACACCTTC. It specifies CASSLALRSSHYGYTF. Complete variable domain (other parts from reference TRBV7-2 and TRBJ1-2): GAGVSQSPSNKVTEKGKDVELRCDPISGHTALYWYRQSLGQGLEFLIYFQGNSAPDKSGLPSDRFSAERTGGSVSTLTIQRTQQEDSAVYLCASSLALRSSHYGYTFGSGTRLTVV.